This paragraph reports one T cell receptor (beta chain). Healthy Caucasians made up all donors. This sample stems from a study of identical twins. The ends lost 3 bases at V and 5 bases at J; junction bases unmatched: 7. The CDR3 loop spans 15 amino acids. Germline CDR1 reads SGHTA; CDR2 reads FQGTGA. Template switching added a universal primer site; cDNA carried unique molecular identifiers. In TCRdb, the 5' RACE reads were re-called with MiXCR into one record per CDR3 protein. The table lists about 730,000 distinct CDR3 sequences, 21% of them singletons, with roughly 4.3% in the top ten. The sample was also linked to a second study, of T cells expressing NK-cell markers.

Sequenced sample: PBMCs. The sequence was obtained from a woman between 18 and 29 years old in good health. The chain has TRBV7-3 and TRBJ2-7, with 10 bases matching TRBD1. Here the CDR3 reads CASSLGQGLSNEQYF. In DNA, the CDR3 is TGTGCCAGCAGCTTGGGACAGGGGTTAAGCAACGAGCAGTACTTC.